Below are 2 T cell receptor beta chains sequenced from a single sample in a study of early T cells in non-severe SARS-CoV-2 infection. Using its own MiXCR run on the 5' RACE reads, TCRdb lists one record per CDR3 protein. The sample contains over 50,000 distinct CDR3 sequences, 8% to 8.5% of which appear only once. The sequencing input was whole blood. The receptor source for this set is an adult who was a healthcare worker with PCR-confirmed SARS-CoV-2 infection or an uninfected control (not recorded which).

This clonotype has only a few counts. The V call is TRBV12-3 or TRBV12-4, the J call TRBJ1-2; D unclear. This CDR3 region has 15 residues. Trimming pared 2 bases from V and 6 bases from J, leaving 16 bases between. The CDR3 nucleotides read TGTGCCAGCAGTTTAAACCCCCATGCTCCCGATGGCTACACCTTC. It translates to CASSLNPHAPDGYTF.

J is TRBJ2-1 and V is TRBV9; D gene uncertain. The length of the CDR3 is 14 residues. From germline, CDR1 is SGDLS and CDR2 YYNGEE. The V end lost 0 bases, the J end lost 3 bases, and 7 bases lay between the germline ends. CDR3 DNA: TGTGCCAGCAGCGTAGTTCCCGTCTACAATGAGCAGTTCTTC. Protein product: CASSVVPVYNEQFF.